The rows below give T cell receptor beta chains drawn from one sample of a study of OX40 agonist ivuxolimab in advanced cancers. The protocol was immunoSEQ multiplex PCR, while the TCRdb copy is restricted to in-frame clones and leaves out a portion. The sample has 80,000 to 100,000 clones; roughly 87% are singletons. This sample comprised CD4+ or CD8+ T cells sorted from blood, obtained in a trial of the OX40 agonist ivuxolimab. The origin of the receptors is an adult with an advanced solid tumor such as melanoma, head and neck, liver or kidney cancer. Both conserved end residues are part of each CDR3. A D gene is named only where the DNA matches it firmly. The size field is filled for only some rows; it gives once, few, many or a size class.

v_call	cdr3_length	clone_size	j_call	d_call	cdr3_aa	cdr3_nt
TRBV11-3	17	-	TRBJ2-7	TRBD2	CASSPLPMREITYEQYF	TGTGCCAGCAGTCCTCTCCCCATGCGGGAGATAACCTACGAGCAGTACTTC
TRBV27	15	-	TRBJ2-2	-	CASSLVRVSTGELFF	TGTGCCAGCAGTTTAGTCAGGGTCAGTACCGGGGAGCTGTTTTTT
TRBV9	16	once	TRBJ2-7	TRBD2	CASSVTGTSGDYEQYF	TGTGCCAGCAGCGTAACCGGGACTAGCGGGGACTACGAGCAGTACTTC
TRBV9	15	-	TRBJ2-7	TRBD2	CASSVEGLPYDAQYF	TGTGCCAGCAGCGTAGAGGGACTACCCTACGATGCGCAGTACTTC
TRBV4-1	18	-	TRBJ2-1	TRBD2	CASSQAVLAGTSYNEQFF	TGCGCCAGCAGCCAAGCAGTTCTAGCGGGAACCTCCTACAATGAGCAGTTCTTC
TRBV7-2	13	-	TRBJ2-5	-	CASSLGLLETQYF	TGTGCCAGCAGCTTAGGGCTATTGGAGACCCAGTACTTC
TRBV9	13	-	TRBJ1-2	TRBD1	CASSYRDSYGYTF	TGTGCCAGCAGCTACCGGGACAGCTATGGCTACACCTTC
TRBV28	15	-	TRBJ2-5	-	CASSLSGTVEETQYF	TGTGCCAGCAGTCTCTCCGGGACGGTGGAAGAGACCCAGTACTTC
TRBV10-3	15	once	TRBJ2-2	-	CAISGPPANTGELFF	TGTGCCATCAGTGGTCCCCCCGCGAACACCGGGGAGCTGTTTTTT
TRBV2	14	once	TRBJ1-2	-	CASSEGTGNYGYTF	TGTGCCAGCAGTGAAGGGACGGGAAACTATGGCTACACCTTC
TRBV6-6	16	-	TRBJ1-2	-	CASSYTRTSVNYGYTF	TGTGCCAGCAGTTACACTCGGACGTCAGTAAACTATGGCTACACCTTC
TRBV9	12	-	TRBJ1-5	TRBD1	CASSAGGQPQHF	TGTGCCAGCAGCGCAGGGGGGCAGCCCCAGCATTTT
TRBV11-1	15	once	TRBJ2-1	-	CASSLGPSSYNEQFF	TGTGCCAGCAGCTTAGGACCGAGCTCCTACAATGAGCAGTTCTTC
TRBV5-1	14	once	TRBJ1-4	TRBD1	CASSPLQGGEKLFF	TGCGCCAGCAGCCCCCTACAGGGGGGTGAAAAACTGTTTTTT
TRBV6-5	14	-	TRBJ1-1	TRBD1	CASKEGQRNTEAFF	TGTGCCAGCAAGGAGGGACAGAGGAACACTGAAGCTTTCTTT
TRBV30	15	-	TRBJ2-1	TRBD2	CAWSATTLKREAQFF	TGTGCCTGGAGTGCCACCACTTTGAAGCGGGAGGCGCAGTTCTTC
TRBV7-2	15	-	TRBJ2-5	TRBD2	CASSRLAGQGGTQYF	TGTGCCAGCAGCCGACTAGCGGGACAAGGTGGGACCCAGTACTTC
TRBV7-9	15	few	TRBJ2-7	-	CASSHPQGSSYEQYF	TGTGCCAGCAGCCACCCCCAGGGGAGCTCCTACGAGCAGTACTTC
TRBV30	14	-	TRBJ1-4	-	CATQIQGSNEKLFF	TGTGCCACCCAGATCCAGGGTTCTAATGAAAAACTGTTTTTT
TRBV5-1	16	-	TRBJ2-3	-	CASSLVSGASPDTQYF	TGCGCCAGCAGCTTGGTTTCGGGAGCGAGCCCAGATACGCAGTATTTT
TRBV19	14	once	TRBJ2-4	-	CASSIGGPGNIQYF	TGTGCCAGTAGTATTGGGGGTCCGGGAAACATTCAGTACTTC
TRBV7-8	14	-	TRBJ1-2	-	CASSPSVQNYGYTF	TGTGCCAGCAGCCCGAGCGTCCAGAATTATGGCTACACCTTC
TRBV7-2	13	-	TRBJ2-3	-	CASSLASTDTQYF	TGTGCCAGCAGCCTAGCCAGCACAGATACGCAGTATTTT
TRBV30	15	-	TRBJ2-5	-	CAWNGARGAQETQYF	TGTGCCTGGAACGGGGCCCGGGGAGCGCAAGAGACCCAGTACTTC
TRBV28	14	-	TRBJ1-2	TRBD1	CASRFTGGAEGYTF	TGTGCCAGCAGGTTTACAGGGGGCGCAGAGGGCTACACCTTC
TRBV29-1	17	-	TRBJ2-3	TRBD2	CSVEGTSGSFSTDTQYF	TGCAGCGTTGAGGGGACTAGCGGGAGTTTTAGCACAGATACGCAGTATTTT
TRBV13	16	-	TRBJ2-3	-	CASSLEGSLFTDTQYF	TGTGCCAGCAGCTTGGAAGGGAGCCTCTTCACAGATACGCAGTATTTT
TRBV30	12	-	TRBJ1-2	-	CAWSVSGYGYTF	TGTGCCTGGAGTGTCTCAGGCTATGGCTACACCTTC
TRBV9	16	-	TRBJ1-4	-	CARTFKEKSTNEKLFF	TGTGCCAGAACCTTTAAGGAGAAATCCACTAATGAAAAACTGTTTTTT
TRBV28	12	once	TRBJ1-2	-	CASRGSNYGYTF	TGTGCCAGCAGGGGCTCTAACTATGGCTACACCTTC